The 29 T cell receptor beta chains below were found in one sample sequenced in a study of shared T cell receptors in the human thymus. The repertoire was sequenced with immunoSEQ multiplex PCR; TCRdb's copy has only in-frame clones and lacks some. Of 700,000 or so clones in the sample, approximately 85% are singletons; the top ten hold 0.008% to 0.011%. The same data also went into a second study, on human thymus T cells.

The sample consisted of thymocytes. Every receptor here comes from a girl less than two years old with a congenital heart defect.

J is TRBJ2-1 and V is TRBV7-2, with 14 positions matching TRBD2. The CDR3 sequence is 18 residues long. Germline assignment: CDR1 SGHTA and CDR2 FQGNSA. V lost 5 bases, J lost 0 bases, and 6 bases stayed unmatched. The CDR3 DNA follows: TGTGCCAGCAGCCCGGGACTAGCGGGGGCCCGCTCCTACAATGAGCAGTTCTTC. Protein sequence: CASSPGLAGARSYNEQFF.

V gene TRBV2 combines with J gene TRBJ2-5, with a weak D call TRBD1 (6 bases). Germline lookup yields CDR1 SNHLY and CDR2 FYNNEI. This CDR3 spans 16 amino acids. The V gene lost 8 bases and the J gene lost 5 bases, with 24 bases spanning the gap. The CDR3 is CASGPTGTFSGETQYF. The CDR3 coding sequence is TGTGCCAGCGGGCCGACAGGAACCTTTTCGGGGGAGACCCAGTACTTC.

The chain uses TRBV7-2 and TRBJ1-2; D is possibly TRBD1 (6 bases). The length of the CDR3 is 15 residues. The V and J ends lost 1 base and 4 bases respectively, with 13 bases between them. The V gene's germline CDR1 is SGHTA and CDR2 FQGNSA. CDR3: CASSLGPGDSYGYTF. The DNA for the CDR3 is TGTGCCAGCAGCTTAGGACCAGGGGATTCCTATGGCTACACCTTC.

V gene TRBV7-8 combines with J gene TRBJ2-1; TRBD2 is a possible D gene (5 bases). The CDR3 is 16 amino acids. Trimming shortened V by 1 base and J by 4 bases, and 14 bases separated the two germline ends. The germline V gene has CDR1 SGHVS and CDR2 FQNEAQ. The CDR3 sequence is CASSLDLSGGYNEQFF. In DNA form, the CDR3 reads TGTGCCAGCAGCTTAGACTTGTCAGGAGGTTACAATGAGCAGTTCTTC.

CDR3 in amino acids: CASSVSRGGSPLHF. The DNA of the CDR3 is TGCGCCAGCAGTGTAAGCAGGGGCGGTTCACCCCTCCACTTT. The V call is TRBV10-1, the J call TRBJ1-6, with a tentative D call TRBD1 (6 bases). CDR1 and CDR2 from the germline V gene are WNHNN and SYGVQD (reference sequence). This CDR3 is 14 amino acids long. Deletions cut 4 bases from V and 9 bases from J, with 13 bases between.

This clone was seen a handful of times. The chain uses TRBV7-3 and TRBJ2-5, with 8 bases that match TRBD1. The CDR3 contains 18 residues. Germline CDR1 and CDR2: SGHTA and FQGTGA. V was clipped by 0 bases and J by 5 bases; unmatched bases: 14. CDR3 DNA: TGTGCCAGCAGCTTAACAGGGCAGGGGGCGCGGTGGGATGAGACCCAGTACTTC. Residues: CASSLTGQGARWDETQYF. Based on the CDR3 plus reference TRBV7-3 and TRBJ2-5, the full variable domain is GAGVSQTPSNKVTEKGKYVELRCDPISGHTALYWYRQSLGQGPEFLIYFQGTGAADDSGLPNDRFFAVRPEGSVSTLKIQRTERGDSAVYLCASSLTGQGARWDETQYFGPGTRLLVL.

The chain combines TRBV5-6 with TRBJ1-5, with D possibly being TRBD1 (5 bases). V was trimmed by 0 bases and J by 4 bases, leaving 11 bases between them. This CDR3 is 15 amino acids long. Germline V gene data show CDR1 as SGHDT and CDR2 as YYEEEE. The CDR3 reads CASSLGKGLNQPQHF. The CDR3 DNA reads as TGTGCCAGCAGCTTGGGAAAGGGGCTGAATCAGCCCCAGCATTTT.

This clone was counted once. The V gene is TRBV5-4, the J gene TRBJ1-2; D is possibly TRBD1 (6 bases). Trimming took 0 bases from V and 4 from J, leaving 19 bases between them. Germline CDR1 SGHNT, CDR2 YYREEE (reference sequence). The CDR3 has 17 amino acids. The chain's CDR3 is CASSLVGTPETCYGYTF. The CDR3 bases are TGTGCCAGCAGCTTGGTCGGGACACCCGAGACCTGCTATGGCTACACCTTC. Based on the CDR3 plus reference TRBV5-4 and TRBJ1-2, the full variable domain is ETGVTQSPTHLIKTRGQQVTLRCSSQSGHNTVSWYQQALGQGPQFIFQYYREEENGRGNFPPRFSGLQFPNYSSELNVNALELDDSALYLCASSLVGTPETCYGYTFGSGTRLTVV.

V and J are TRBV6-5 and TRBJ1-6, with D unclear. From germline, CDR1 is MNHEY and CDR2 SVGAGI. The CDR3 has 13 residues. Deletions cut 0 bases from V and 7 bases from J, with 4 bases between. CDR3 DNA: TGTGCCAGCAGTTACTCGAGAAATTCACCCCTCCACTTT. Residues: CASSYSRNSPLHF.

The DNA for the CDR3 is TGCGCCAGCAAGGGGACAGGGTCTCTGAACACTGAAGCTTTCTTT. It specifies CASKGTGSLNTEAFF. The chain carries TRBV5-1 and TRBJ1-1, with 9 bases aligning to TRBD1. Germline assignment: CDR1 SGHRS and CDR2 YFSETQ. This CDR3 region has 15 residues. With 6 bases clipped from V and 0 bases from J, the junction kept 6 bases outside the gene matches.

The genes are TRBV21-1 and TRBJ2-2; the DNA was not used to check the table's D call, TRBD2. TRBV21-1 is assigned pseudogene status. There are 16 residues in the CDR3. The CDR3 region has the DNA TGTGCGCCCATGATAGCGGGGGGATCGAACACCGGGGAGCTGTTTTTT. Protein: CAPMIAGGSNTGELFF.

The genes are TRBV2 and TRBJ2-7; 7 nucleotides match TRBD1. Unmatched junction bases numbered 11, after V lost 5 bases and J lost 4 bases. The CDR3 loop spans 15 amino acids. CDR1 and CDR2 from the germline V gene are SNHLY and FYNNEI. CDR3 bases: TGTGCCAGCAGTCATGACAGGGTCGTCAATTACGAGCAGTACTTC. It yields the protein CASSHDRVVNYEQYF.

The J gene is TRBJ2-7, the V gene TRBV19, with D perhaps TRBD1 (5 bases). V was shortened by 5 bases and J by 0 bases, with 14 bases between the two germline ends. Germline V gene lookup returns CDR1 LNHDA and CDR2 SQIVND (reference sequence). This CDR3 is 15 amino acids long. The CDR3 nucleotides are TGTGCCAGTAGTGCCGCTTCAGGGCCCTCCTACGAGCAGTACTTC. Translated, it gives CASSAASGPSYEQYF.

This clone has a single count. The chain employs TRBV9 and TRBJ2-2, with a weak D call TRBD1 (5 bases). Per germline, CDR1 SGDLS and CDR2 YYNGEE. The germline V and J ends were trimmed by 4 bases and 0 bases, with 10 bases remaining between them. The CDR3 runs 15 residues. This CDR3 reads CASSPDTANTGELFF. The DNA of the CDR3 is TGTGCCAGCAGCCCGGACACCGCGAACACCGGGGAGCTGTTTTTT.

V is TRBV7-9 and J is TRBJ1-2; 8 bases agree with TRBD1. In germline, CDR1 is SEHNR, CDR2 FQNEAQ (reference sequence). This CDR3 has 16 amino acids. The V gene end was trimmed by 4 bases and the J gene end by 0 bases; junction bases not matched to a gene: 7. The chain's CDR3 is CASSSGTGEPNYGYTF. Written as DNA, the CDR3 is TGTGCCAGCAGCTCCGGGACAGGAGAACCTAACTATGGCTACACCTTC.

The chain combines TRBV5-4 with TRBJ2-5; 10 bases are a match to TRBD2. Germline V gene lookup returns CDR1 SGHNT and CDR2 YYREEE (reference sequence). The length of the CDR3 is 16 residues. V lost 0 bases, J lost 4 bases, and 6 bases stayed unmatched. This CDR3 reads CASSLVASGGPETQYF. The CDR3 DNA reads TGTGCCAGCAGCTTGGTCGCTAGCGGGGGCCCAGAGACCCAGTACTTC.

This clone was counted between two and nine times. The chain carries TRBV2 and TRBJ1-4; D might be TRBD1 (5 bases). CDR3 length equals 18 residues. Germline V CDR1 and CDR2: SNHLY, FYNNEI. The V end lost 6 bases, the J end lost 3 bases, and 23 bases lay between the germline ends. CDR3: CASRTGFLCDGANEKLFF. The CDR3 coding sequence is TGTGCCAGCAGAACAGGTTTCCTCTGTGATGGGGCTAATGAAAAACTGTTTTTT.

The chain couples TRBV27 to TRBJ2-1, with D perhaps TRBD1 (6 bases). Germline CDR1 MNHEY, CDR2 SMNVEV (reference sequence). The CDR3 consists of 16 residues. V was pared by 2 bases and J by 2 bases, with 13 bases between. The CDR3 DNA reads as TGTGCCAGCAGTTTACAGGGGTCAACCACCTACAATGAGCAGTTCTTC. Translation: CASSLQGSTTYNEQFF.

The chain joins TRBV9 to TRBJ2-1, with D possibly TRBD2 on 5 matching bases. V gave up 4 bases and J gave up 0 bases, with 26 bases separating them. Germline assignment: CDR1 SGDLS and CDR2 YYNGEE. This CDR3 has 20 residues. CDR3 bases: TGTGCCAGCAGCCCCCGTAGGACGACTTTGCGGGTTAGCTCCTACAATGAGCAGTTCTTC. Translating gives CASSPRRTTLRVSSYNEQFF.

This chain joins TRBV28 and TRBJ1-5, with 7 bases lining up with TRBD1. CDR3 length: 16 amino acids. After removal of 8 bases from V and 3 bases from J, the junction contained 13 bases not matched to a gene. Germline assignment: CDR1 MDHEN and CDR2 SYDVKM. CDR3 amino acids: CASHTEDRRDNQPQHF. For the CDR3, the DNA is TGTGCCAGCCACACCGAGGACAGGAGGGACAATCAGCCCCAGCATTTT.

The chain has TRBV27 and TRBJ1-1; no firm D call. The V end was cut by 8 bases, the J end by 5 bases, with 9 bases between. Germline assignment: CDR1 MNHEY and CDR2 SMNVEV (reference sequence). The CDR3 is 11 amino acids. This chain's CDR3 is CASFRRTEAFF. CDR3 nucleotide sequence: TGTGCCAGCTTCCGGAGGACTGAAGCTTTCTTT.

The genes are TRBV6-1 and TRBJ1-1; a possible D gene is TRBD1 (6 bases). CDR1 and CDR2 from the germline V gene are MNHNS and SASEGT. The CDR3 length is 13 residues. Trimming took 10 bases from V and 0 from J, leaving 12 bases between them. Here the CDR3 reads CATRGFMNTEAFF. DNA for the CDR3: TGTGCCACAAGGGGGTTCATGAACACTGAAGCTTTCTTT.

The chain's CDR3 is CASSCTGGSTYNEQFF. Here the CDR3 DNA reads TGTGCCAGCAGCTGCACGGGAGGGAGTACCTACAATGAGCAGTTCTTC. The chain carries TRBV11-3 and TRBJ2-1; TRBD2 matches 8 bases. Germline values: CDR1 SGHNT, CDR2 YENEEA. V was pared by 4 bases and J by 2 bases, with 7 bases of the junction left unmatched. The CDR3 contains 16 residues.

This rearrangement joins TRBV18 to TRBJ2-1, with 7 bases aligning to TRBD1. V shed 2 bases and J 0 bases; nucleotides not matched to a gene: 4. CDR1 and CDR2 (germline): KGHSH, LQKENI. There are 16 residues in the CDR3. The CDR3 bases are TGTGCCAGCTCACCATTCGACAGGGCCTCCTACAATGAGCAGTTCTTC. Translating gives CASSPFDRASYNEQFF.

This rearrangement joins TRBV19 to TRBJ1-1; perhaps TRBD1 as D (5 bases). CDR1 LNHDA and CDR2 SQIVND come from the germline V gene (reference sequence). Trimming took 7 bases from V and 3 from J, leaving 18 bases between them. CDR3 length equals 15 residues. This chain's CDR3 is CASTRAQGSDTEAFF. DNA for the CDR3: TGTGCCAGTACCCGCGCCCAGGGATCGGACACTGAAGCTTTCTTT. The entire variable domain, with the rest obtained from reference TRBV19 and TRBJ1-1, is as follows: DGGITQSPKYLFRKEGQNVTLSCEQNLNHDAMYWYRQDPGQGLRLIYYSQIVNDFQKGDIAEGYSVSREKKESFPLTVTSAQKNPTAFYLCASTRAQGSDTEAFFGQGTRLTVV.

In DNA, the CDR3 is TGCGCCAGCAGCGGGGAGACGAACACTGAAGCTTTCTTT. It yields the protein CASSGETNTEAFF. The chain couples TRBV5-1 to TRBJ1-1; D uncertain. CDR3 length: 13 residues. V lost 4 bases, J lost 1 base, and 8 bases lay in between. In germline, CDR1 is SGHRS, CDR2 YFSETQ.

CDR3 DNA sequence: TGTGCCAGCAGTATCTCCGCCGGGACTAGGGAGCCTACGCAGTATTTT. Protein: CASSISAGTREPTQYF. The chain recombines TRBV27 with TRBJ2-3; 8 bases align to TRBD2. This CDR3 contains 16 residues. Germline CDR1 MNHEY, CDR2 SMNVEV (reference sequence). The V and J ends lost 5 bases and 8 bases, in that order; junction bases with no gene match: 15.

The gene calls are TRBV6-6 and TRBJ1-6; TRBD1 matches 7 bases. The CDR3 extends over 15 amino acids. Germline loops: CDR1 MNHNY, CDR2 SVGAGI (reference sequence). V shed 5 bases and J 6 bases; nucleotides not matched to a gene: 7. As DNA, the CDR3 is TGTGCCAGCAGTGACTTACAGGGGCGTAATTCACCCCTCCACTTT. Its protein product is CASSDLQGRNSPLHF.

V usage is TRBV6-6 and J usage is TRBJ2-1; TRBD2 agrees at 12 bases. CDR3 length: 15 residues. With V trimmed by 4 bases and J by 8 bases, 6 bases remained unmatched. The germline gives CDR1 MNHNY, CDR2 SVGAGI (reference sequence). The CDR3 nucleotides are TGTGCCAGCAGTTCCCGGACTAGCGGGGCATATGAGCAGTTCTTC. Translation: CASSSRTSGAYEQFF.